A selection of T cell receptor beta chains follows, all from one sample in a study of blood T cell repertoires in COVID-19. Profiling relied on immunoSEQ multiplex PCR, and the TCRdb table lists in-frame clones only, not all of them. The data show around 25,000 clones, over 75% seen once. Input material: peripheral blood. Every receptor here comes from a woman in her forties or fifties with active COVID-19. CDR3s include the opening cysteine and the closing phenylalanine or tryptophan.

v_gene: TRBV30; CDR3aa: CAWSVYRVMNTEAFF
v_gene: TRBV7-9; CDR3aa: CASSLEGLASTDTQYF
v_gene: TRBV5-4; CDR3aa: CASSNAPGGETQYF
v_gene: TRBV2; CDR3aa: CATRGTGGPQPQHF
v_gene: TRBV30; CDR3aa: CAWSVVANEQFF
v_gene: TRBV24-1; CDR3aa: CATSDPGNEQFF
v_gene: TRBV28; CDR3aa: CASSYREGDEQYF
v_gene: TRBV28; CDR3aa: CASRKDSYEQYF
v_gene: TRBV23-1; CDR3aa: CASRGSYQPQHF
v_gene: TRBV10-1; CDR3aa: CASSESRGGLSGYTF
v_gene: TRBV5-4; CDR3aa: CASSLDRGNYNEQFF
v_gene: TRBV6-5; CDR3aa: CASSRQPSSYEQYF
v_gene: TRBV14; CDR3aa: CASSRTSGPLGELFF
v_gene: TRBV18; CDR3aa: CASSLTNPTDTQYF
v_gene: TRBV2; CDR3aa: CASKNFHRRTDTQYF
v_gene: TRBV18; CDR3aa: CASSPGLSGANVLTF
v_gene: TRBV6-5; CDR3aa: CASSYGDNKNIQYF
v_gene: TRBV30; CDR3aa: CAWSVQGTGTGELFF
v_gene: TRBV19; CDR3aa: CASSNNPGTGHYEQYF
v_gene: TRBV2; CDR3aa: CASIRDRFTDTQYF
v_gene: TRBV6-1; CDR3aa: CASSEVSAGAYEQYF
v_gene: TRBV5-4; CDR3aa: CASSPTFTAVPYEQYF
v_gene: TRBV27; CDR3aa: CASSRWDGGLYNEQFF
v_gene: TRBV28; CDR3aa: CASSLGGGTLTGELFF
v_gene: TRBV2; CDR3aa: CASSGMEGTEAFF
v_gene: TRBV7-8; CDR3aa: CASSTYRNEQFF
v_gene: TRBV28; CDR3aa: CASSLGRGRGNEQYF
v_gene: TRBV11-1; CDR3aa: CASSLKRPQTNNEQFF
v_gene: TRBV6-5; CDR3aa: CASSYVRGRETQYF
v_gene: TRBV2; CDR3aa: CASSSQLGQTTNEKLFF
v_gene: TRBV28; CDR3aa: CASSHSNTGELFF